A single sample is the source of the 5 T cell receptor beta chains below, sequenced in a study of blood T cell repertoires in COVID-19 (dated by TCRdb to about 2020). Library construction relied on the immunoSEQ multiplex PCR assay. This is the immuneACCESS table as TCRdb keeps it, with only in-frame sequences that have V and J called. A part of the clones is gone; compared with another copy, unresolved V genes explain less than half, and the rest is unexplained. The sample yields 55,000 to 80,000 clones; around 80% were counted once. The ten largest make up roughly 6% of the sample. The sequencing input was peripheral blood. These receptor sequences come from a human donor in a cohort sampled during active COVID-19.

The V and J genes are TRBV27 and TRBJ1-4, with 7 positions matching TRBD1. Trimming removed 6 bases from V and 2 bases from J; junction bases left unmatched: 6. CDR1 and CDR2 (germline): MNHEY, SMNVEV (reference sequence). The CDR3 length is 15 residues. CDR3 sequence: CASRWQGGTNEKLFF. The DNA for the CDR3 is TGTGCCAGCAGATGGCAAGGGGGCACTAATGAAAAACTGTTTTTT.

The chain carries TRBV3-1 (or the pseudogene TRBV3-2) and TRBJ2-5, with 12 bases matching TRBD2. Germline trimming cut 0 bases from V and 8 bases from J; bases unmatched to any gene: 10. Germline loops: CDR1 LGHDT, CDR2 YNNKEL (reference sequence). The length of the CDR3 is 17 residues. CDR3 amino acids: CASSQDSSSGGAHTQYF. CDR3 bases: TGTGCCAGCAGCCAAGATAGTTCTAGCGGGGGGGCCCATACCCAGTACTTC.

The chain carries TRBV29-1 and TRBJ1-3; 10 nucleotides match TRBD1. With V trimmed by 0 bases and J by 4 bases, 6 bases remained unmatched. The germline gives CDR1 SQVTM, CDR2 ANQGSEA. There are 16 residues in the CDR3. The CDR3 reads CSVEDPDRGYGNTIYF. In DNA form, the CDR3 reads TGCAGCGTTGAAGACCCGGACAGGGGGTACGGAAACACCATATATTTT.

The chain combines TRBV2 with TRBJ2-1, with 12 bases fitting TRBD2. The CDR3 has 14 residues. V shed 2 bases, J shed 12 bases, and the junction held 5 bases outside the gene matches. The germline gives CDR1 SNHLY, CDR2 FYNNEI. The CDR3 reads CASSELAGGPGQFF. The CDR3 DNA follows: TGTGCCAGCAGTGAACTAGCGGGGGGGCCGGGGCAGTTCTTC.

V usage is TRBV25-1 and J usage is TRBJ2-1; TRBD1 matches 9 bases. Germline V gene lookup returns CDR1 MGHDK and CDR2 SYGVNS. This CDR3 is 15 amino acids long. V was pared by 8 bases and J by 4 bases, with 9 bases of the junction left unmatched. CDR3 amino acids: CASGRTGVGYNEQFF. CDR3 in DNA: TGTGCCAGCGGCCGGACAGGGGTTGGGTACAATGAGCAGTTCTTC.